The T cell receptor beta chain described here comes from a study of cytomegalovirus exposure and HLA in healthy donors. Study outcomes and limitations: Researchers catalogued about 150 TCR beta chains as cytomegalovirus-associated. High specificity and sensitivity for cytomegalovirus status were reported for the classifier. Subsequent analysis of the 120 or so validation repertoires found a tendency for first-cohort TCR clusters to co-occur.

Notes on this clone: Its antigen remains unidentified.

Using immunoSEQ multiplex PCR, the repertoire was profiled, and TCRdb retains in-frame clones only, with some absent. The sample contains about 170,000 clones, roughly 86% of which appear only once. The CDR3 length is 16 residues. J lost 6 bases, V lost 7 bases, and 10 bases had no gene match. Per the germline V gene, CDR1 is MDHEN and CDR2 is SYDVKM. The source material was PBMCs. This TCR was sampled from a man younger than 35 in good health and CMV-seropositive. This rearrangement joins TRBV28 to TRBJ2-1; 12 bases line up with TRBD2. In DNA, the CDR3 is TGTGCCAGCACCCCGGCTAGCGGGAGGGCCATCAATGAGCAGTTCTTC. This translates into CASTPASGRAINEQFF.